This TCR beta chain appears in the sequencing data of a study of vaccination and CD4 T cells after COVID-19. Sequencing of DNA taken from cultured CD4+ T cells relied on the Oncomine TCR Beta short-read assay. TCRdb itself ran the PCR reads through MiXCR, one entry per CDR3 protein. The data show roughly 16,000 distinct CDR3 sequences, roughly 45% seen once. With respect to this clonotype: Its antigen is undetermined.

Trimming cost V 1 base and J 9 bases, with 18 bases left between them. This CDR3 contains 16 residues. The germline V gene has CDR1 MGHRA and CDR2 YSYEKL. Treatment of the sample: approximately 9-day PBMC culture with coronavirus spike peptide pools or control peptides (ViraFEST assay). The sample in question was CD4+ T cells from blood, cultured in vitro, obtained after SARS-CoV-2 vaccination. The clonotype comes from a human donor who had recovered from COVID-19. The chain joins TRBV4-1 to TRBJ2-2; D perhaps matches TRBD1 (6 bases). The CDR3 nucleotides are TGCGCCAGCAGCCAAGGGTGGCAGGGGAATGGCCGGGAGCTGTTTTTT. Protein: CASSQGWQGNGRELFF.